Listed below are T cell receptor beta chains from one sample, sequenced in a study of vaccination effects on CD4 cells after COVID-19. Their antigen targets remain unknown. Here immunoSEQ multiplex PCR was the method, and the copy in TCRdb shows in-frame clones only, minus some. The sample holds about 70,000 clones, roughly four fifths seen once. Source: CD4+ T cells from PBMCs cultured without peptide, taken before COVID-19 vaccination. Every receptor here comes from a human donor who received a COVID-19 vaccine. The CDR3 runs from the conserved cysteine through the conserved F or W. The D gene is left open where the match is weak. Some rows have no size entry. The others give once, few or many, or a class for an expanded clone.

>NA|TRBV19|NA|16|TRBJ1-3
CASSVQEGAFGNTIYF
TGTGCCAGTAGTGTCCAAGAGGGTGCGTTTGGAAACACCATATATTTT
>TRBD1|TRBV9|once|18|TRBJ1-2
CASSGWDFDRGRTYGYTF
TGTGCCAGCAGCGGATGGGATTTCGACAGGGGGCGCACCTATGGCTACACCTTC
>NA|TRBV12-3/TRBV12-4|NA|13|TRBJ2-1
CASRRDSYNEQFF
TGTGCCAGCAGGCGGGACAGTTACAATGAGCAGTTCTTC
>NA|TRBV6-5|NA|15|TRBJ1-5
CASNSPLGVDQPQHF
TGTGCCAGCAACAGCCCACTGGGGGTTGATCAGCCCCAGCATTTT
>NA|TRBV5-1|NA|14|TRBJ2-1
CASSGETGPNEQFF
TGCGCCAGCAGCGGGGAGACAGGTCCCAATGAGCAGTTCTTC
>TRBD2|TRBV2|NA|15|TRBJ2-5
CASRASGTMVETQYF
TGTGCCAGCAGGGCCTCCGGGACTATGGTAGAGACCCAGTACTTC
>NA|TRBV30|few|14|TRBJ2-1
CAWSGGRSYNEQFF
TGTGCCTGGAGTGGGGGTCGCTCCTACAATGAGCAGTTCTTC
>NA|TRBV7-2|NA|14|TRBJ1-5
CASSLGTVSQPQHF
TGTGCCAGCAGCTTAGGGACAGTATCTCAGCCCCAGCATTTT
>TRBD1|TRBV6-2/TRBV6-3|few|15|TRBJ2-2
CASSPGQGRAGELFF
TGTGCCAGCAGTCCCGGACAGGGGAGAGCCGGGGAGCTGTTTTTT
>NA|TRBV20-1|NA|12|TRBJ2-5
CSASRGQETQYF
TGCAGTGCTAGTCGAGGGCAAGAGACCCAGTACTTC
>NA|TRBV25-1|NA|13|TRBJ1-2
CASSEGGPYGYTF
TGTGCCAGCAGTGAAGGAGGGCCCTATGGCTACACCTTC
>NA|TRBV30|NA|13|TRBJ1-5
CAWNREANQPQHF
TGTGCCTGGAACCGGGAGGCTAATCAGCCCCAGCATTTT
>NA|TRBV30|NA|13|TRBJ1-5
CAWSVRRNQPQHF
TGTGCCTGGAGTGTACGAAGAAATCAGCCCCAGCATTTT
>NA|TRBV19|NA|14|TRBJ2-5
CASSGANRGKTQYF
TGTGCCAGTAGTGGTGCAAACCGGGGTAAGACCCAGTACTTC
>NA|TRBV7-2|NA|16|TRBJ2-2
CASSLSGIVKHRELFF
TGTGCCAGCAGCTTATCCGGGATAGTTAAACACCGGGAGCTGTTTTTT
>TRBD2|TRBV10-1|NA|16|TRBJ2-3
CASSESRGGGTDTQYF
TGCGCCAGCAGTGAGTCGCGCGGGGGTGGCACAGATACGCAGTATTTT
>NA|TRBV11-2|NA|15|TRBJ1-2
CASTMGKGSGDGYTF
TGTGCCAGCACCATGGGGAAGGGTTCCGGAGATGGCTACACCTTC
>NA|TRBV18|NA|11|TRBJ1-1
CASSLDTEAFF
TGTGCCAGCTCACTTGACACTGAAGCTTTCTTT
>NA|TRBV3-1/TRBV3-2|few|14|TRBJ2-3
CASSLAGETDTQYF
TGTGCCAGCAGCCTGGCAGGGGAAACAGATACGCAGTATTTT
>TRBD1|TRBV5-1|few|15|TRBJ2-5
CASSLSGQGGETQYF
TGCGCCAGCAGCTTGAGTGGACAGGGAGGAGAGACCCAGTACTTC
>TRBD1|TRBV18|NA|16|TRBJ1-6
CASSPLGDRVNSPLHF
TGTGCCAGCTCACCACTTGGCGACAGGGTGAATTCACCCCTCCACTTT
>NA|TRBV14|NA|14|TRBJ1-1
CASSQEAGVTEAFF
TGTGCCAGCAGCCAAGAAGCGGGGGTAACTGAAGCTTTCTTT
>TRBD2|TRBV9|NA|15|TRBJ2-2
CASKSGGADTGELFF
TGTGCCAGCAAGAGCGGGGGGGCCGACACCGGGGAGCTGTTTTTT
>NA|TRBV3-1/TRBV3-2|NA|15|TRBJ1-2
CASSPPRGTLYGYTF
TGTGCCAGCAGCCCCCCACGTGGGACCCTCTATGGCTACACCTTC
>NA|TRBV6-5|few|13|TRBJ1-1
CASAQGGSTEAFF
TGTGCCAGCGCTCAAGGGGGGAGCACTGAAGCTTTCTTT
>TRBD2|TRBV11-2|NA|15|TRBJ2-5
CASSSRLAGVETQYF
TGTGCCAGCAGCTCCCGACTAGCGGGGGTAGAGACCCAGTACTTC
>NA|TRBV7-3|NA|14|TRBJ1-1
CASSLSRQNTEAFF
TGTGCCAGCAGCCTCAGCCGGCAGAACACTGAAGCTTTCTTT
>NA|TRBV20-1|NA|11|TRBJ2-2
CSAGNTGELFF
TGCAGTGCGGGAAACACCGGGGAGCTGTTTTTT
>NA|TRBV5-1|few|14|TRBJ1-2
CASTDLQGNYGYTF
TGCGCCAGCACCGACCTACAGGGTAACTATGGCTACACCTTC
>TRBD1|TRBV5-1|NA|13|TRBJ2-1
CASARDRGYEQFF
TGCGCCAGCGCCCGGGACAGGGGGTATGAGCAGTTCTTC
>NA|TRBV19|NA|14|TRBJ1-1
CASKRDQVGGEAFF
TGTGCCAGTAAAAGGGACCAAGTGGGGGGTGAAGCTTTCTTT
>NA|TRBV21-1|NA|17|TRBJ1-2
CASSLRPSGAQGNGYTF
TGTGCCAGCAGCCTCCGCCCCTCCGGGGCCCAGGGGAATGGCTACACCTTC
>NA|TRBV3-1/TRBV3-2|NA|13|TRBJ2-5
CASSNRGQETQYF
TGTGCCAGCAGCAACCGAGGCCAAGAGACCCAGTACTTC
>NA|TRBV19|NA|15|TRBJ1-4
CASSPRWGTGEKLFF
TGTGCCAGTAGCCCGCGGTGGGGAACAGGTGAAAAACTGTTTTTT
>TRBD1|TRBV3-1/TRBV3-2|NA|15|TRBJ1-4
CASSRRGQGREKLFF
TGTGCCAGCAGCCGTCGGGGACAGGGACGGGAAAAACTGTTTTTT
>NA|TRBV7-2|NA|15|TRBJ1-1
CASSPWSTVDTEAFF
TGTGCCAGCAGCCCCTGGAGTACAGTGGACACTGAAGCTTTCTTT
>NA|TRBV12-5|NA|12|TRBJ2-1
CASGPSYNEQFF
TGTGCTAGTGGGCCCTCCTACAATGAGCAGTTCTTC
>NA|TRBV6-6|NA|14|TRBJ1-1
CASSYQGWGTEAFF
TGTGCCAGCAGTTACCAGGGTTGGGGCACTGAAGCTTTCTTT
>NA|TRBV12-3/TRBV12-4|NA|11|TRBJ1-4
CASSLGEKLFF
TGTGCCAGCAGTTTGGGGGAAAAACTGTTTTTT
>NA|TRBV18|few|13|TRBJ1-2
CASSKEGVDGYTF
TGTGCCAGCTCTAAAGAAGGGGTCGATGGCTACACCTTC
>NA|TRBV3-1/TRBV3-2|few|15|TRBJ1-2
CASSQDLLRTYGYTF
TGTGCCAGCAGCCAAGATCTACTTCGGACCTATGGCTACACCTTC
>NA|TRBV6-5|NA|14|TRBJ2-4
CASSPQGGKNIQYF
TGTGCCAGCAGCCCACAGGGCGGCAAAAACATTCAGTACTTC
>NA|TRBV29-1|NA|14|TRBJ1-5
CSVVVGAQDQPQHF
TGCAGCGTGGTTGTTGGGGCTCAAGATCAGCCCCAGCATTTT
>NA|TRBV5-1|NA|16|TRBJ2-1
CASSLVRGDWDNEQFF
TGCGCCAGCAGCTTGGTTCGGGGCGATTGGGACAATGAGCAGTTCTTC
>NA|TRBV14|NA|13|TRBJ2-1
CASSQRGGFEQFF
TGTGCCAGCAGCCAAAGAGGGGGTTTTGAGCAGTTCTTC
>TRBD1|TRBV7-3|NA|13|TRBJ2-2
CASSGQGTGELFF
TGTGCCAGCAGCGGACAGGGGACCGGGGAGCTGTTTTTT
>NA|TRBV7-9|NA|13|TRBJ1-4
CASSPLSSGKLFF
TGTGCCAGCAGCCCGTTATCCAGCGGAAAACTGTTTTTT
>NA|TRBV18|NA|15|TRBJ2-2
CASSPRGFDTGELFF
TGTGCCAGCTCACCACGGGGTTTCGACACCGGGGAGCTGTTTTTT
>TRBD1|TRBV6-5|NA|14|TRBJ1-5
CASRRQGSNQPQHF
TGTGCCAGCAGAAGACAGGGGAGCAATCAGCCCCAGCATTTT
>NA|TRBV7-2|NA|16|TRBJ1-5
CASSPPGVQGNQPQHF
TGTGCCAGCAGCCCACCGGGGGTACAGGGAAATCAGCCCCAGCATTTT
>TRBD1|TRBV7-2|once|16|TRBJ1-6
CASSLGIGGLNSPLHF
TGTGCCAGCAGCTTAGGTATAGGGGGCTTAAATTCACCCCTCCACTTT
>NA|TRBV9|NA|15|TRBJ1-2
CASSVDLGAASGYTF
TGTGCCAGCAGCGTAGATCTGGGGGCAGCGAGCGGCTACACCTTC